The subject of this entry is one TCR beta chain. V shed 5 bases, J shed 0 bases, and the junction held 4 bases outside the gene matches. The CDR3 runs to 16 residues. Germline lookup yields CDR1 SGHVS and CDR2 FNYEAQ. This sample is part of a study of blood T cell repertoires in COVID-19. TCRdb keeps only in-frame clones here, not all; method: immunoSEQ multiplex PCR. The sample gives 150,000 to 200,000 clones, around 80% of which show up once; approximately 7.2% is in the top ten. V and J are TRBV7-6 and TRBJ2-6, with 7 nucleotides matching TRBD2. The sequence was collected from a human donor with acute or convalescent COVID-19. The donor label of this sample is uncertain. The material sequenced was peripheral blood. The CDR3: CASSVGGTSGANVLTF. CDR3 sequence (DNA): TGTGCCAGCAGCGTCGGGGGGACCTCTGGGGCCAACGTCCTGACTTTC. Full variable domain (remainder filled in from reference TRBV7-6 and TRBJ2-6): GAGVSQSPRYKVTKRGQDVALRCDPISGHVSLYWYRQALGQGPEFLTYFNYEAQQDKSGLPNDRFSAERPEGSISTLTIQRTEQRDSAMYRCASSVGGTSGANVLTFGAGSRLTVL.